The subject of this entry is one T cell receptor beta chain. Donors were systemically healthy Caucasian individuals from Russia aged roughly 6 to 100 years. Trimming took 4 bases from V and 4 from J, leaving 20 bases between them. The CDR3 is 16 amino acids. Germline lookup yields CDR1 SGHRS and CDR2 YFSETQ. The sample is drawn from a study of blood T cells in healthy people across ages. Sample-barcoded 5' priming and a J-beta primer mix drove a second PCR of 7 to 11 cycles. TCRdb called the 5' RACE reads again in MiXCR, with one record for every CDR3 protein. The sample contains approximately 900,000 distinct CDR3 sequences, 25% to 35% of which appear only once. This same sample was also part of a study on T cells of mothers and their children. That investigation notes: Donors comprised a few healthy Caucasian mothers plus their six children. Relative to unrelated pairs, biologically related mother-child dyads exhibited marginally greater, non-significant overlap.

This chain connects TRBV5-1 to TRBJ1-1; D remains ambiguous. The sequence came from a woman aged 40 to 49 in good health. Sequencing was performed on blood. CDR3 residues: CASSPLVVGSSTEAFF. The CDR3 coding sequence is TGCGCCAGCAGCCCCTTAGTGGTGGGGAGTAGCACTGAAGCTTTCTTT.